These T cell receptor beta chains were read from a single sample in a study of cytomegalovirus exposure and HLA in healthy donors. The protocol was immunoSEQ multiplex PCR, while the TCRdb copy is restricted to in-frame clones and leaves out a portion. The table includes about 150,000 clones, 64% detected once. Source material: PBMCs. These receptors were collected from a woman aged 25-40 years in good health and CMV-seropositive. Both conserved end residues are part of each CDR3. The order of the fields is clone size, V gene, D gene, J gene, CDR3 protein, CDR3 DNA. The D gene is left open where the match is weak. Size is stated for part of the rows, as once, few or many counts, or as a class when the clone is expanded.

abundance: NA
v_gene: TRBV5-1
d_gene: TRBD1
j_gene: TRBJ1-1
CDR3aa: CASSGDRPNTEAFF
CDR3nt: TGCGCCAGCAGCGGGGACAGACCGAACACTGAAGCTTTCTTT

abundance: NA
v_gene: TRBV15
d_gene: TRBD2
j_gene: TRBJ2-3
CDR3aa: CATSSAGAYTDKQYF
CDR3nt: TGTGCCACCAGCAGTGCGGGAGCGTACACAGATAAGCAGTATTTT

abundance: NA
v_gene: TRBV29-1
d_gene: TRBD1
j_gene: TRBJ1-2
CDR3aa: CSVTGTGKGYTF
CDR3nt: TGCAGCGTAACCGGGACAGGGAAGGGCTACACCTTC

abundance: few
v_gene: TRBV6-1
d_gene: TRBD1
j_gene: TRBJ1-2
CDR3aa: CASSDSGQTNYGYTF
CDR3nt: TGTGCCAGCAGTGATTCGGGACAGACTAACTATGGCTACACCTTC

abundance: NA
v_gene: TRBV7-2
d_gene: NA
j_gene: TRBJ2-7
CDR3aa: CASSPAQGPYEQYF
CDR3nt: TGTGCCAGCAGCCCGGCTCAGGGTCCCTACGAGCAGTACTTC

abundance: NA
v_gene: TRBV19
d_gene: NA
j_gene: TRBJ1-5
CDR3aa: CATTAPPGRAGFFQPQHF
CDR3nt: TGTGCCACCACGGCCCCGCCTGGCCGGGCGGGGTTTTTCCAGCCCCAGCATTTT

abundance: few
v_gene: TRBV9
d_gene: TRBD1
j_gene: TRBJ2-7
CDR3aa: CASSAQTGFYEQYF
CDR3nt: TGTGCCAGCAGCGCACAGACAGGGTTTTACGAGCAGTACTTC

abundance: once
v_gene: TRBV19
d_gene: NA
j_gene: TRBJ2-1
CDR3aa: CASSIGQPGDKEQFF
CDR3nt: TGTGCCAGTAGTATAGGCCAGCCGGGAGATAAAGAGCAGTTCTTC

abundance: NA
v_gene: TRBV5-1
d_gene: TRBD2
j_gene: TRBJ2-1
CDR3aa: CASSLGFGGSSYNEQFF
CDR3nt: TGCGCCAGCAGCTTGGGGTTTGGCGGGAGTTCCTACAATGAGCAGTTCTTC

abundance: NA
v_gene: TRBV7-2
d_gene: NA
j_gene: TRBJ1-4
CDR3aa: CASSLGGGLIEKLFF
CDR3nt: TGTGCCAGCAGCTTAGGCGGGGGGTTGATTGAAAAACTGTTTTTT

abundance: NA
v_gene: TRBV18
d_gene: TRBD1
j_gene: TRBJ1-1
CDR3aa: CASSAVDRGEAFF
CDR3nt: TGTGCCAGCTCAGCCGTGGACAGGGGAGAAGCTTTCTTT

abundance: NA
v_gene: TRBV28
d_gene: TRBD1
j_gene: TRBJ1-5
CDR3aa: CASKRTGGGNQPQHF
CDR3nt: TGTGCCAGCAAACGGACAGGGGGCGGCAATCAGCCCCAGCATTTT

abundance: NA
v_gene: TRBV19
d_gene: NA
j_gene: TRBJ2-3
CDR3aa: CATKPGYCEYF
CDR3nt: TGTGCCACTAAACCAGGGTATTGTGAGTATTTT

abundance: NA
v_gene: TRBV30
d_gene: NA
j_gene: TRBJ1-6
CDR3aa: CAWKADWNNSPLHF
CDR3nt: TGTGCCTGGAAAGCGGACTGGAATAATTCACCCCTCCACTTT

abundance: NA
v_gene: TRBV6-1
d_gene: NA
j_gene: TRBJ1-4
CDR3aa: CASSWGPNEKLFF
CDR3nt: TGTGCCAGCAGCTGGGGCCCTAATGAAAAACTGTTTTTT

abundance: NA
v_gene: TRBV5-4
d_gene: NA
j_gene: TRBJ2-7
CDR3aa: CASSLGTPNYEQYF
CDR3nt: TGTGCCAGCAGCTTGGGGACTCCTAACTACGAGCAGTACTTC

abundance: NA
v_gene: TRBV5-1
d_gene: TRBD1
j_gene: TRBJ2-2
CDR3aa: CASSQGQLTGELFF
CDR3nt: TGCGCCAGCAGCCAGGGACAGCTCACCGGGGAGCTGTTTTTT

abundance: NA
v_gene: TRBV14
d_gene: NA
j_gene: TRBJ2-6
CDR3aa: CASSQDTGWANVLTF
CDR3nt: TGTGCCAGCAGCCAGGATACGGGTTGGGCCAACGTCCTGACTTTC

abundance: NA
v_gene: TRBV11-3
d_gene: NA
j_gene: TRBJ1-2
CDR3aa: CASSSRNRVDYGYTF
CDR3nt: TGTGCCAGCAGCTCTCGAAACAGGGTCGACTATGGCTACACCTTC

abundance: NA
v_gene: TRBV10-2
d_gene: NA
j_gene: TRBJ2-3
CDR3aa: CASSVASTDTQYF
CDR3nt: TGCGCCAGCAGTGTTGCGAGCACAGATACGCAGTATTTT

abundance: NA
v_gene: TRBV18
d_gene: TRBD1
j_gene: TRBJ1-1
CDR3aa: CASSQKRDSLTENTEAFF
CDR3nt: TGTGCCAGCTCACAAAAGAGGGACAGCCTAACCGAGAACACTGAAGCTTTCTTT

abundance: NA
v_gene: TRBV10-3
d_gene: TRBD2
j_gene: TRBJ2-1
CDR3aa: CAISRTQTSGHEQFF
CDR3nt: TGTGCCATCAGCCGAACCCAGACTAGCGGGCATGAGCAGTTCTTC

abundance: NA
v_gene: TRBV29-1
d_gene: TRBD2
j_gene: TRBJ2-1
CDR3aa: CSGGPSLAGGSVDYNEQFF
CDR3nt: TGCAGCGGCGGACCTTCACTAGCGGGGGGGAGTGTGGACTACAATGAGCAGTTCTTC

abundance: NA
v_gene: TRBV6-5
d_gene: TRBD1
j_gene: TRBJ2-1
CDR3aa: CASSVQGAIDNEQFF
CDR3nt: TGTGCCAGCAGTGTACAGGGGGCGATTGACAATGAGCAGTTCTTC

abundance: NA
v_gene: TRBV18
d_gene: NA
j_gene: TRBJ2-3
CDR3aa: CASSRPRVKTDTQYF
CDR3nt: TGTGCCAGCTCACGCCCCAGGGTAAAAACAGATACGCAGTATTTT

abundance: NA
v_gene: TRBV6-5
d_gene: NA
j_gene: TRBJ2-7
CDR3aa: CASSYGPGRLYEQYF
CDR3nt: TGTGCCAGCAGTTACGGTCCAGGTCGGTTGTACGAGCAGTACTTC

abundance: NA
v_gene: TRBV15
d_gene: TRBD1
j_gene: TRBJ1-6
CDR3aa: CATSRDRDNSPLHF
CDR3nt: TGTGCCACCAGCAGGGACAGGGATAATTCACCCCTCCACTTT

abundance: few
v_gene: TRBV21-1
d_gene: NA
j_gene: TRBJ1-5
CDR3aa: CASSKDPESNQPQHF
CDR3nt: TGTGCCAGCAGCAAAGACCCCGAGAGCAATCAGCCCCAGCATTTT

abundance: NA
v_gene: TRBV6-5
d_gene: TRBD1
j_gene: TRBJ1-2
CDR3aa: CASRRTGANYGYTF
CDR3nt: TGTGCCAGCAGGAGGACAGGGGCGAACTATGGCTACACCTTC